This record concerns one T cell receptor (beta chain) sequence. Original data processing: Using reference gene primer amplification, nucleated cell counts were estimated. TCRdb keeps only in-frame clones here, not all; method: immunoSEQ multiplex PCR. That table furnishes V, J and clone size, whereas the DNA furnished D and trimming. The sample yields some 320,000 clones, about 91% seen once. There are 17 residues in the CDR3. The junction had 13 bases not matched to a gene; V was cut back by 4 bases and J by 4 bases. Looked up from germline, CDR1 is ENHRY and CDR2 is SYGVKD. The data are from a study of blood T cell repertoires in COVID-19. Study background: Researchers got acute and convalescent COVID-19 samples from the United States, Italy and Spain. PBMCs, B-cell-depleted T cells, or T cells provided the cDNA or gDNA that made up the material.

The J gene is TRBJ1-1, the V gene TRBV10-3; 9 positions match TRBD1. This TCR was recovered from a woman in her thirties who had recovered from COVID-19. What was sequenced was peripheral blood. The chain's CDR3 is CAISGDRGFGVGTEAFF. In DNA, the CDR3 is TGTGCCATCAGTGGCGACAGGGGGTTTGGGGTAGGCACTGAAGCTTTCTTT.